A selection of T cell receptor beta chains follows, all from one sample in a study of CD8 T cells in ankylosing spondylitis. TCRdb redid the calling of the 5' RACE reads with MiXCR, one entry per CDR3 protein. Among about 250,000 distinct CDR3 sequences, 18% were seen once, and the ten largest hold more than 25%. The sequenced sample consisted of blood, either unsorted or a sorted T cell fraction (not recorded which). Receptor source: a male donor with ankylosing spondylitis or in good health (not recorded which). Each CDR3 is given with its conserved first and last residue. The D gene is left open where the match is weak. The size field is filled for only some rows; it gives once, few, many or a size class.

V gene,clone size,CDR3 length,D gene,J gene,CDR3 DNA,CDR3 protein
TRBV4-2,.,15,.,TRBJ2-3,TGTGCCAGCAGCCAAGATACCGGGACAAAAGATACGCAGTATTTT,CASSQDTGTKDTQYF
TRBV3-1,.,16,TRBD2,TRBJ2-1,TGTGCCAGCAGCCAACCTCCGGGACTAGCGGCTCAGGGGCAGTTCTTC,CASSQPPGLAAQGQFF
TRBV28,few,15,TRBD2,TRBJ2-5,TGTGCCACGACTCTAGCGGGAGCCTTGCAAGAGACCCAGTACTTC,CATTLAGALQETQYF
TRBV7-8,few,18,TRBD1,TRBJ2-2,TGTGCCAGCACCGGGACAGGGGGACCGGGGGCGAACACCGGGGAGCTGTTTTTT,CASTGTGGPGANTGELFF
TRBV4-3,few,15,TRBD1,TRBJ2-2,TGCGCCAGCAGCCAAGAGACAGGGGGGACCGGGGAGCTGTTTTTT,CASSQETGGTGELFF
TRBV11-2,.,13,TRBD1,TRBJ2-4,TGTGCCAGCAGCTTAGTAGGACAGGGTACTCAGTACTTC,CASSLVGQGTQYF
TRBV10-3,few,17,TRBD2,TRBJ2-1,TGTGCCATCAGTCGCCTACTCTCGGGACTAGCGGGAGTGGAGCAGTTCTTC,CAISRLLSGLAGVEQFF
TRBV27,.,13,.,TRBJ2-3,TGTGCCAGCAGTCACACCTTCGCGGGTACGCAGTATTTT,CASSHTFAGTQYF
TRBV20-1,.,11,.,TRBJ2-2,TGCAGTGCTGGGGACGCCGGGGAGCTGTTTTTT,CSAGDAGELFF
TRBV4-1,.,15,TRBD2,TRBJ2-5,TGCGCCAGCAGCCAAGTCCCGGGAGGGCGGGAGACCCAGTACTTC,CASSQVPGGRETQYF
TRBV9,few,14,TRBD1,TRBJ2-7,TGTGCCAGCAGCGTCCGACAGGGCACCTACGAGCAGTACTTC,CASSVRQGTYEQYF
TRBV11-1,few,17,TRBD2,TRBJ2-1,TGTGCCAGCAGCCGCATCGAGGGTAGCGGGAGATTCGATGAGCAGTTCTTC,CASSRIEGSGRFDEQFF
TRBV6-2/TRBV6-3,few,17,TRBD2,TRBJ2-2,TGTGCCAGCAGTCCCCTTCTAGCGGGAACGAACACCGGGGAGCTGTTTTTT,CASSPLLAGTNTGELFF
TRBV24-1,few,16,TRBD1,TRBJ2-4,TGTGCCACCAGTGATTGGGACAGGGAAGGCAAAAACATTCAGTACTTC,CATSDWDREGKNIQYF
TRBV29-1,few,11,.,TRBJ2-7,TGCGCGGTCCAGAATACCTACGAGCAGTACTTC,CAVQNTYEQYF
TRBV12-3/TRBV12-4,many,15,TRBD2,TRBJ2-1,TGTGCCAGCAGTTCACTTAGCGGGAGTGGTGGTGAGCAGTTCTTC,CASSSLSGSGGEQFF
TRBV6-1,.,14,TRBD1,TRBJ2-7,TGTGCCAGCAGTATTTCCGGGACAGGGGACGAGCAGTACTTC,CASSISGTGDEQYF
TRBV10-3,many,14,.,TRBJ2-5,TGTGCCATCAGTGATGATGGGCGGCAAGAGACCCAGTACTTC,CAISDDGRQETQYF
TRBV20-1,.,15,TRBD1,TRBJ2-1,TGCAGTGCACCCCGGACAGGGGGATTCTACAATGAGCAGTTCTTC,CSAPRTGGFYNEQFF
TRBV7-2,few,14,TRBD2,TRBJ2-7,TGTGCCAGCACCATCGGTAGCGGGAGATACGAGCAGTACTTC,CASTIGSGRYEQYF
TRBV7-9,few,15,TRBD1,TRBJ2-5,TGTGCCAGCAGCTTAGTACAGGGGGGCCAAGAGACCCAGTACTTC,CASSLVQGGQETQYF
TRBV3-1,many,16,TRBD2,TRBJ2-1,TGTGCCAGCAGCCAAGGTCAGCGGGGGTCCTACAATGAGCAGTTCTTC,CASSQGQRGSYNEQFF
TRBV20-1,.,18,.,TRBJ1-1,TGCAGTGCTAGAGATCTCTGGACCGGGTCGGATATGAACACTGAAGCTTTCTTT,CSARDLWTGSDMNTEAFF
TRBV4-1,few,17,.,TRBJ2-3,TGCGCCAGCAGCCAAGAATTCTCCGGGACCCCAACAGATACGCAGTATTTT,CASSQEFSGTPTDTQYF
TRBV5-4,few,15,.,TRBJ2-7,TGTGCCAGCAGCTTGAGGCAGGGGCCCACCTACGAGCAGTACTTC,CASSLRQGPTYEQYF
TRBV5-1,few,18,.,TRBJ1-4,TGCGCCAGCAGCTTGTGGGAAGTGGGGGCTGCAACTAATGAAAAACTGTTTTTT,CASSLWEVGAATNEKLFF